The clone carrying this T cell receptor beta chain was recorded many times. V was trimmed by 8 bases and J by 0 bases, leaving 13 bases between them. Germline CDR1 SGHTA, CDR2 FQGTGA. The CDR3 is 14 amino acids. The source material, RNA transcripts, was used to amplify TCR beta CDR3 regions. Primed by the HTBI set, a first-round RT-PCR was run on the TCR CDR3. A single record per CDR3 protein comes from TCRdb applying MiXCR to the multiplex PCR reads. Among around 300,000 distinct CDR3 sequences listed, about 20% were seen once. Exclusion of a patient resulted from uncontrolled infection, other autoimmune disease, pregnancy or lactation. This sample stems from a study of T cells in Graves' hyperthyroidism and ophthalmopathy.

Material for sequencing was blood. The clonotype was recovered from a man aged 25-45 years with Graves' ophthalmopathy. The chain is built from TRBV7-3 and TRBJ1-1; D is unresolved. DNA for the CDR3: TGTGCCAGCCAAAGCACACCTATGAACACTGAAGCTTTCTTT. Its translation is CASQSTPMNTEAFF.